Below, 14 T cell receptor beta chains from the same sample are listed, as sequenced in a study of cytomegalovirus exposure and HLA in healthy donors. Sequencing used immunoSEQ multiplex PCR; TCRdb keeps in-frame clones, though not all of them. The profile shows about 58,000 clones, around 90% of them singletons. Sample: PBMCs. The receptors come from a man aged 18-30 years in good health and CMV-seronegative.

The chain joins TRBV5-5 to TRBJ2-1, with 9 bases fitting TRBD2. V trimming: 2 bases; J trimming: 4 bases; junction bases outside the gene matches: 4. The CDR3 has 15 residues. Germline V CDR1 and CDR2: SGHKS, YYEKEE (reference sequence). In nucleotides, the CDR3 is TGTGCCAGCAGCTTAGGTACTAGCGGGTACAATGAGCAGTTCTTC. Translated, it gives CASSLGTSGYNEQFF.

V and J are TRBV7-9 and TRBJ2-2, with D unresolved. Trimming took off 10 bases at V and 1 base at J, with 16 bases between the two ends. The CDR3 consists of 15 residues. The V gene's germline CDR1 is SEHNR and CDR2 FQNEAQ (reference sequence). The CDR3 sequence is CATSPPRRNTGELFF. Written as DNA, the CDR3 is TGTGCCACGTCCCCACCTAGAAGGAACACCGGGGAGCTGTTTTTT.

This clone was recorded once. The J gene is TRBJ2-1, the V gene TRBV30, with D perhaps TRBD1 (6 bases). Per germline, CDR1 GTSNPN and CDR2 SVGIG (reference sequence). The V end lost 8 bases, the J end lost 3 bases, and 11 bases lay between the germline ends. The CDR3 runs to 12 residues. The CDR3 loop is CALGQNYNEQFF. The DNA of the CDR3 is TGTGCCCTAGGACAGAACTACAATGAGCAGTTCTTC.

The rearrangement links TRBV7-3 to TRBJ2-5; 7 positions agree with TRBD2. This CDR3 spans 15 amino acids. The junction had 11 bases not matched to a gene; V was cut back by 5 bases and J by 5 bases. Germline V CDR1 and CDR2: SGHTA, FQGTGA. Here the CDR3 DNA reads TGTGCCAGCAGCAATGGGGCGGGAGCGGGGGAGACCCAGTACTTC. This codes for CASSNGAGAGETQYF.

This CDR3 reads CASSSYREVGNGGYTF. The CDR3 DNA is TGTGCCAGCAGCAGTTACCGGGAGGTGGGGAATGGGGGCTACACCTTC. V gene TRBV7-2 combines with J gene TRBJ1-2, with D unclear. The CDR3 has 16 residues. Germline V gives CDR1 SGHTA, CDR2 FQGNSA. V was pared by 5 bases and J by 8 bases, with 24 bases between.

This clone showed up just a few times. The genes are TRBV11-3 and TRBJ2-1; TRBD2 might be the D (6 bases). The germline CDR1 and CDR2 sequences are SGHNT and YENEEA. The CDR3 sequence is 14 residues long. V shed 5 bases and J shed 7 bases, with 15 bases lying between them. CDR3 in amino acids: CASSRLDGQNEQFF. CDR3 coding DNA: TGTGCCAGCAGCCGACTAGACGGGCAGAATGAGCAGTTCTTC.

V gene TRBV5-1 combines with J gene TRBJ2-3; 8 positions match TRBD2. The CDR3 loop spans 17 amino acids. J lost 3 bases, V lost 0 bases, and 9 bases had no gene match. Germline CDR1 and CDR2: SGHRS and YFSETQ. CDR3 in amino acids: CASSLVPAGVGTDTQYF. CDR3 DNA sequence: TGCGCCAGCAGCTTGGTGCCAGCGGGAGTGGGGACAGATACGCAGTATTTT.

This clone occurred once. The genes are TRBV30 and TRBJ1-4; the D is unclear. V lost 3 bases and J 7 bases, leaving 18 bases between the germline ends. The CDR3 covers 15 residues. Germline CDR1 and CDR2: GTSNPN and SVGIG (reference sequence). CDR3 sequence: CAWSAPAGRIEKLFF. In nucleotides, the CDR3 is TGTGCCTGGAGCGCCCCGGCCGGCAGGATTGAAAAACTGTTTTTT.

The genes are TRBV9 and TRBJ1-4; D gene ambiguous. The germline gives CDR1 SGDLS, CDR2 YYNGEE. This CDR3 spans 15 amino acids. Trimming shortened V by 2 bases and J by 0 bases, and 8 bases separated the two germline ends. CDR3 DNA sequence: TGTGCCAGCAGCGTGTCTAGTGCAACTAATGAAAAACTGTTTTTT. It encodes CASSVSSATNEKLFF.

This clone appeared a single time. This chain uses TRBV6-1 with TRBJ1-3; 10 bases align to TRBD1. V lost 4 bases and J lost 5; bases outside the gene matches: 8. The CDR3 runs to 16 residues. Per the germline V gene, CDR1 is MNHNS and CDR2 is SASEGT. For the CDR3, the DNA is TGTGCCAGCAGTGCCGGGACAGGGGAGTCGAGAAACACCATATATTTT. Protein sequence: CASSAGTGESRNTIYF.

The CDR3 bases are TGTGCCAGCAGACCCCGGACACAAGCCTACGAGCAGTACTTC. Translating it yields CASRPRTQAYEQYF. This chain connects TRBV2 to TRBJ2-7, with a possible D match to TRBD1 (5 bases). In germline, CDR1 is SNHLY, CDR2 FYNNEI. CDR3 length equals 14 residues. V shed 6 bases and J shed 2 bases, with 14 bases lying between them.

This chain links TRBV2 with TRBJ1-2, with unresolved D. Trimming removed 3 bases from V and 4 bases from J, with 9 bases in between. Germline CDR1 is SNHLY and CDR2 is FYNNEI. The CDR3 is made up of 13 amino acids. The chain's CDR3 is CASSDGVGYGYTF. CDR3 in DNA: TGTGCCAGCAGTGACGGGGTAGGCTATGGCTACACCTTC. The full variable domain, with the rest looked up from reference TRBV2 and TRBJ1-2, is EPEVTQTPSHQVTQMGQEVILRCVPISNHLYFYWYRQILGQKVEFLVSFYNNEISEKSEIFDDQFSVERPDGSNFTLKIRSTKLEDSAMYFCASSDGVGYGYTFGSGTRLTVV.

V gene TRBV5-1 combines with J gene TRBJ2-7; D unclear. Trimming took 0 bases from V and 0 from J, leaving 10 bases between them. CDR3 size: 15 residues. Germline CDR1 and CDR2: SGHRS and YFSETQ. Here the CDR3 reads CASSLEAGISYEQYF. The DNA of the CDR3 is TGCGCCAGCAGCTTGGAGGCAGGTATCTCCTACGAGCAGTACTTC.

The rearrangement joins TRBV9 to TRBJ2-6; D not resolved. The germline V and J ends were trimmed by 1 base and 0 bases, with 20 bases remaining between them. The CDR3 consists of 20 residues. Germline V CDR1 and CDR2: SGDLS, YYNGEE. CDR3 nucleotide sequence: TGTGCCAGCAGCGTATCCCCAATCTCCCTACCGAGCTCTGGGGCCAACGTCCTGACTTTC. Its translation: CASSVSPISLPSSGANVLTF.